These T cell receptor beta chains were read from a single sample in a study of blood T cell repertoires in COVID-19. The data were produced by immunoSEQ multiplex PCR, yet TCRdb's version contains in-frame clones alone and is incomplete. The data contain hundreds of thousands of clones, 85% to 90% of them singletons. The source material was peripheral blood. These receptors were obtained from a man older than 75 with acute or convalescent COVID-19. CDR3s include the opening cysteine and the closing phenylalanine or tryptophan. Fields, in order: clone size, D gene, V gene, J gene, CDR3 protein. A D gene is named only where the DNA matches it firmly. Size tells how often a clone was seen (once, few, many) or the class of an expanded clone, and some rows leave it out.

>-|TRBD1|TRBV7-2|TRBJ2-7
CASSLGRQGYEQYF
>-|-|TRBV6-5|TRBJ1-1
CASKTTGSAEAFF
>-|TRBD1|TRBV28|TRBJ2-7
CASNSRDRSSYEQYF
>-|TRBD1|TRBV7-6|TRBJ2-2
CASSSGTGGITANTGELFF
>few|TRBD2|TRBV7-3|TRBJ2-5
CASSLWGGETQYF
>-|TRBD1|TRBV27|TRBJ1-1
CASRNRGFGTEAFF
>-|TRBD2|TRBV7-3|TRBJ2-1
CASSPTRTSGSNEQFF
>-|-|TRBV28|TRBJ2-5
CASSLSYGGSETQYF
>-|-|TRBV5-5|TRBJ2-1
CASSLSTAYNEQFF
>-|-|TRBV2|TRBJ2-6
CASSQQGATGSGANVLTF